Described below is a single TCR beta chain sequence and its context. With 60 Vbeta and 13 Jbeta primers, the PCR was carried out. TCRdb's copy holds only in-frame clones and misses some; the assay was immunoSEQ multiplex PCR. The sample carries 120,000 to 150,000 clones, over 55% recorded once. The data stem from a study of cytomegalovirus exposure and HLA in healthy donors. The germline V gene encodes CDR1 MDHEN and CDR2 SYDVKM. Trimming pared 3 bases from V and 7 bases from J, leaving 15 bases between. There are 14 residues in the CDR3. V is TRBV28 and J is TRBJ1-1, with D possibly TRBD1 on 6 matching bases. The specimen sequenced was PBMCs. The receptor was isolated from a man aged 40-50 years in good health and CMV-seronegative. The CDR3 spells CASSFVGGGNEAFF. CDR3 nucleotide sequence: TGTGCCAGCAGTTTCGTCGGGGGGGGCAATGAAGCTTTCTTT.